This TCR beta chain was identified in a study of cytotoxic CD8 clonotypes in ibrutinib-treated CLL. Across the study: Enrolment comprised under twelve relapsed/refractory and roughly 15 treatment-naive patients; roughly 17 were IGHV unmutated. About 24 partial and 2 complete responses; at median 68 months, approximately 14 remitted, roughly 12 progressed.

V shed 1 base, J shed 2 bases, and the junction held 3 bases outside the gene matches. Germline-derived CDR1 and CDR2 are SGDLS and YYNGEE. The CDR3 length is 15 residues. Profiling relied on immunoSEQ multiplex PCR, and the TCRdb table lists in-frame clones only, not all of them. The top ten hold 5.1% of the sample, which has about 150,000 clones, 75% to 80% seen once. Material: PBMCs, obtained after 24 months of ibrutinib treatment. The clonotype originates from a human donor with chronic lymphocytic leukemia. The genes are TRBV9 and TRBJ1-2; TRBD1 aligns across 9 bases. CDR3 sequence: CASSVNDRGNYGYTF. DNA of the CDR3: TGTGCCAGCAGCGTAAATGACAGGGGGAACTATGGCTACACCTTC.